The 13 T cell receptor beta chains reported below all come from one sample, sequenced in a study of blood T cells in healthy people across ages (dated by TCRdb to about 2015). Libraries were built with 5' RACE. The instrument given in TCRdb is Illumina HiSeq 2500. The second PCR ran for about 7 to 11 cycles and used a J-beta primer mix along with a sample-barcoded 5' primer. TCRdb redid the processing of the public reads, applying fastp at Q25 and MiXCR, and retained in-frame beta chains. Entries that share a CDR3 protein sequence are merged under the most common genes and DNA. Across this sample there are about 680,000 distinct CDR3 sequences, with 49% seen only once. The top ten clones comprise roughly 34% of the sample. The sequenced sample consisted of blood. These receptor sequences come from a woman aged 60 to 75 in good health.

This clonotype showed up just once. The chain recombines TRBV28 with TRBJ2-5; D is perhaps TRBD2 (7 bases). V was cut by 3 bases and J by 5 bases, with 13 bases left in between. Germline V lookup: CDR1 MDHEN, CDR2 SYDVKM. The CDR3 loop spans 14 amino acids. The chain's CDR3 is CASSLRGPMETQYF. As DNA, the CDR3 is TGTGCCAGCAGTTTGCGGGGGCCCATGGAGACCCAGTACTTC. The full variable domain, rest sourced from reference TRBV28 and TRBJ2-5, is DVKVTQSSRYLVKRTGEKVFLECVQDMDHENMFWYRQDPGLGLRLIYFSYDVKMKEKGDIPEGYSVSREKKERFSLILESASTNQTSMYLCASSLRGPMETQYFGPGTRLLVL.

The genes are TRBV7-2 and TRBJ2-5; no reliable D call. Germline V gene sequence: CDR1 SGHTA, CDR2 FQGNSA. The CDR3 loop spans 14 amino acids. Between the trimmed V and J ends, which lost 5 bases and 11 bases, there was a span of 21 bases. DNA of the CDR3: TGTGCCAGCAGCACCCAAACTGGGTACAATGAGCAGTACTTC. This sequence encodes CASSTQTGYNEQYF.

In DNA, the CDR3 is TGCAGCTACTCGTCGGGGACTATCTACGAGCAGTACTTC. This encodes CSYSSGTIYEQYF. The V gene is TRBV29-1, the J gene TRBJ2-7; 7 nucleotides line up with TRBD2. The CDR3 runs to 13 residues. Per germline, CDR1 SQVTM and CDR2 ANQGSEA. The V gene end was trimmed by 8 bases and the J gene end by 3 bases; junction bases not matched to a gene: 10.

The V gene is TRBV4-1, the J gene TRBJ1-4; TRBD1 matches 10 bases. The ends lost 1 base at V and 5 bases at J; junction bases unmatched: 7. Germline V gene data show CDR1 as MGHRA and CDR2 as YSYEKL. CDR3 length: 17 amino acids. The CDR3 sequence: CASSQVGQGVKNEKLFF. The CDR3 coding sequence is TGCGCCAGCAGCCAAGTAGGACAGGGGGTTAAAAATGAAAAACTGTTTTTT.

This clonotype was seen more than once but under ten times. The chain carries TRBV28 and TRBJ2-4; 11 nucleotides line up with TRBD1. Germline CDR1 and CDR2: MDHEN and SYDVKM. This CDR3 is built from 14 residues. The trim removed 1 base at V and 14 bases at J, leaving 7 bases unmatched. CDR3 in DNA: TGTGCCAGCAGTTTATCCGGGACAGGGGGTTTTGAGTACTTC. Translation: CASSLSGTGGFEYF.

The CDR3 sequence: CASSQGIQETQYF. For the CDR3, the DNA is TGTGCCAGCTCTCAAGGGATTCAAGAGACCCAGTACTTC. The chain recombines TRBV18 with TRBJ2-5; D call uncertain. Trimming shortened V by 6 bases and J by 2 bases, and 10 bases separated the two germline ends. From germline, CDR1 is KGHSH and CDR2 LQKENI. CDR3 length: 13 residues.

The chain employs TRBV7-2 and TRBJ2-3; 8 nucleotides match TRBD1. The V and J ends lost 6 bases and 5 bases, in that order; junction bases with no gene match: 7. CDR1 is SGHTA and CDR2 is FQGNSA in the germline V gene. The CDR3 sequence is 14 residues long. The CDR3 reads CASRTGDVIDTQYF. CDR3 in DNA: TGTGCCAGCAGGACAGGGGATGTTATAGATACGCAGTATTTT.

This clonotype has a handful of counts. This chain links TRBV18 with TRBJ2-5; no clear D gene. CDR3 length: 14 residues. CDR1 and CDR2 (germline): KGHSH, LQKENI. Trimming stripped 3 bases from V and 4 bases from J, with 12 bases between. The DNA of the CDR3 is TGTGCCAGCTCACCTACTAACCGCGGAGAGACCCAGTACTTC. Its translation is CASSPTNRGETQYF.

CDR3 protein: CASSPDTDRRAYGYTF. CDR3 nucleotide sequence: TGTGCCAGCTCACCGGATACGGACCGACGAGCCTATGGCTACACCTTC. This chain links TRBV18 with TRBJ1-2; D is ambiguous. Germline-derived CDR1 and CDR2 are KGHSH and LQKENI. This CDR3 is 16 amino acids long. V lost 3 bases, J lost 4 bases, and 18 bases lay in between.

This clonotype was detected once. The chain couples TRBV20-1 to TRBJ1-1; the match to TRBD1 covers 9 bases. Germline trimming cut 7 bases from V and 4 bases from J; bases unmatched to any gene: 4. This CDR3 is built from 12 residues. Germline CDR1 reads DFQATT; CDR2 reads SNEGSKA (reference sequence). The chain's CDR3 is CSVPTGGTEAFF. In nucleotides, the CDR3 is TGCAGTGTCCCGACAGGGGGCACTGAAGCTTTCTTT.

This clonotype was found a few times. The rearrangement uses TRBV7-2 and TRBJ2-7, with D hard to call. Germline values: CDR1 SGHTA, CDR2 FQGNSA. This CDR3 contains 13 residues. The V gene lost 1 base and the J gene lost 2 bases, with 6 bases spanning the gap. The CDR3 DNA reads TGTGCCAGCAGCTTAGAACTTGCCTACGAGCAGTACTTC. Translating gives CASSLELAYEQYF. Looking up the rest from reference TRBV7-2 and TRBJ2-7 gives the full variable domain: GAGVSQSPSNKVTEKGKDVELRCDPISGHTALYWYRQSLGQGLEFLIYFQGNSAPDKSGLPSDRFSAERTGGSVSTLTIQRTQQEDSAVYLCASSLELAYEQYFGPGTRLTVT.

The V gene is TRBV20-1, the J gene TRBJ2-3; D may match TRBD1 or TRBD2 (6 bases each). The CDR3 is made up of 12 amino acids. Germline lookup yields CDR1 DFQATT and CDR2 SNEGSKA (reference sequence). V was trimmed by 5 bases and J by 11 bases, leaving 17 bases between them. This chain's CDR3 is CSAQLIGGQQYF. The CDR3 DNA follows: TGCAGTGCTCAGTTAATCGGGGGACAGCAGTATTTT.

For the CDR3, the DNA is TGCGCCAGCAGCTCCCAAGGCAGTCAGGAGTTCTTC. This sequence encodes CASSSQGSQEFF. This rearrangement joins TRBV5-1 to TRBJ2-1; D gene ambiguous. Germline CDR1 SGHRS, CDR2 YFSETQ. V lost 3 bases and J lost 14, with 15 bases in between. The CDR3 consists of 12 residues.